This T cell receptor (beta chain) is drawn from a study of monozygotic twins with inflammatory bowel disease. Across eight separate reactions for each sample, cDNA was made. No DNA is given; TCRdb re-called the 5' RACE reads and lists each CDR3 protein once. Its table records approximately 390,000 distinct CDR3 sequences. Points from the study as a whole: No distinction between different T cell subtypes was possible. Concordant and discordant twins showed no difference in repertoire similarity, possibly from limited power.

Whole-blood total RNA was extracted without T cell sorting. The CDR3 loop spans 13 amino acids. With respect to this clonotype: Its matching antigen is unknown.

V usage is TRBV12-3 or TRBV12-4 and J usage is TRBJ2-3; the TRBD1 assignment by TCRdb is unverifiable without DNA. The receptor was derived from a human donor with ulcerative colitis or Crohn's disease, or a healthy co-twin of an affected twin (not recorded which). What was sequenced was blood. This chain's CDR3 is CASEFDSGNTQYF.